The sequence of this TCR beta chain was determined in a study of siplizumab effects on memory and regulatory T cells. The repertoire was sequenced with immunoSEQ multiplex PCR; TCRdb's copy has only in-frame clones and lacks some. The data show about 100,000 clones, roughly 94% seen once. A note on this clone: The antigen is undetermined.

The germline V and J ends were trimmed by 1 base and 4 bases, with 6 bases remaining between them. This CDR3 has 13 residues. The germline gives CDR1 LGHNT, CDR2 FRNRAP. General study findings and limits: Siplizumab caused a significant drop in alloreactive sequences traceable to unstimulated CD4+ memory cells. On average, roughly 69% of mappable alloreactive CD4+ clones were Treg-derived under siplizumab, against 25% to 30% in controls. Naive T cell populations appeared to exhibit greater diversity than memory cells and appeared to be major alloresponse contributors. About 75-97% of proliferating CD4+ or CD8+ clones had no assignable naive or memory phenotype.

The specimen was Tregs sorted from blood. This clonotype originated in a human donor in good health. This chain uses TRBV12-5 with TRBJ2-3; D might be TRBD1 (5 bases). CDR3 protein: CASGLAGSDTQYF. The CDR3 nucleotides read TGTGCTAGTGGTTTGGCAGGGTCAGATACGCAGTATTTT. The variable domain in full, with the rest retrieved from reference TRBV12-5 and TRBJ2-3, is DARVTQTPRHKVTEMGQEVTMRCQPILGHNTVFWYRQTMMQGLELLAYFRNRAPLDDSGMPKDRFSAEMPDATLATLKIQPSEPRDSAVYFCASGLAGSDTQYFGPGTRLTVL.